The subject of this entry is one T cell receptor beta chain. Its antigen is still unknown. Base qualities are not recorded, but no much larger clone differs from it by a single base. Taken with the paper, the label for treatment or condition translates to: roughly 18 received Ad26.COV2.S at low or high dose, single or two shots; roughly five received placebo; per-sample allocation not given. Repertoires of vaccine and placebo recipients were sequenced from samples taken on day 63 after the first injection. In Cohort 1b, more than 20 adults aged 18-55 years were enrolled at a single site in Boston, USA, between 29 July and 7 August 2020. Ad26.COV2.S was a replication-incompetent adenovirus type 26 vector expressing a prefusion-stabilized SARS-CoV-2 spike protein from the original Wuhan strain. These data are taken from a study of Ad26.COV2.S vaccination and SARS-CoV-2 variants listed by TCRdb under 2021. With regard to the full study: Donors in the vaccine arm were drawn from COV1001, a phase I-IIa trial of Ad26.COV2.S in healthy adults that was multicentre, randomized, double-blind and placebo-controlled. Investigators did not know the trial group allocation while performing experiments and assessing outcomes. Participants in the trial were split at random into five groups of five each, receiving low-dose or high-dose Ad26.COV2.S once or twice, or else placebo on both occasions. The specificity and breadth of SARS-CoV-2-reactive T cell receptors after Ad26.COV2.S vaccination were assessed by TCRbeta repertoire sequencing. Ad26.COV2.S was administered intramuscularly at a dose of 5x10^10 or 1x10^11 viral particles, either as one shot or as two shots given 56 days apart. The TCR-sequenced set comprised approximately 32 samples: about 19 Ad26.COV2.S vaccine recipients, 5 placebo recipients and 8 SARS-CoV-2 convalescent individuals.

CDR1 ENHRY and CDR2 SYGVKD were looked up in the germline V gene. Ends trimmed: V by 6 bases, J by 1 base; bases unmatched to a gene: 5. The CDR3 sequence holds 14 residues, the cysteine and phenylalanine included. Just the 42-base CDR3 DNA is kept, in frame starting at base 1. The full study reports these points: After vaccination, spike-specific CD8+ and CD4+ T cell responses were reported to show substantial breadth. The study was not powered for comparison of responses between vaccine doses or regimens. Vaccine and placebo recipients had comparable non-spike TCR breadth, which fits with the vaccine containing only spike. The authors noted that total T cell responses may have been underestimated by the TCR breadth and depth analyses. Ad26.COV2.S recipients had higher spike-specific TCR breadth than placebo recipients (P = 0.0014).

TCRbeta CDR3 regions were sequenced with the immunoSEQ Assay. After extraction, genomic DNA underwent amplification by bias-controlled multiplex PCR, followed by high-throughput sequencing. The original methods were these. To quantify the absolute abundance of every unique TCRbeta CDR3 region, sequences were collapsed and filtered. T cell fraction was estimated by normalization of TCRbeta template counts to usable DNA, with usable DNA being measured through amplification of reference genes present in all nucleated cells. Repertoire TCRs were annotated as SARS-CoV-2-specific when V gene, CDR3 amino acid sequence and J gene were exactly matched to a known reactive TCR set. MIRA supplied the reference SARS-CoV-2 TCR set, which was filtered for enrichment in COVID-19-positive ImmuneCODE repertoires so that public or cross-reactive TCRs were removed. Based on the MIRA antigens, annotated TCRs were further analysed at the level of specific ORF or position within ORF. Depth was the summed frequency of annotated unique rearrangements, while breadth was defined as annotated unique rearrangements over total unique productive rearrangements. TCR breadth was compared between groups using two-sided Wilcoxon rank-sum tests. Sourced from immuneACCESS, this table was stored by TCRdb with only in-frame sequences that have V and J called. A share of the clones is absent; for the studies checked, an unresolved V gene accounts for under half, and the remainder has no known explanation. The DNA gave D and trimming, while V, J and clone size come from that table. Recorded for this sample are around 240,000 clones; 88% of them occurred a single time. Together, the top ten hold around a tenth of the sample.

The receptor chain draws on TRBV10-3 and TRBJ1-1, and 7 junction bases match TRBD1. This receptor was obtained from a person between 18 and 65 years old who received the Ad26.COV2.S COVID-19 vaccine or a placebo. This sample comprised peripheral blood, obtained in a trial of Ad26.COV2.S vaccine versus placebo. The bases read TGTGCCATCAGCTTACAGGGGTCGAACACTGAAGCTTTCTTT. Its protein reads: CAISLQGSNTEAFF.